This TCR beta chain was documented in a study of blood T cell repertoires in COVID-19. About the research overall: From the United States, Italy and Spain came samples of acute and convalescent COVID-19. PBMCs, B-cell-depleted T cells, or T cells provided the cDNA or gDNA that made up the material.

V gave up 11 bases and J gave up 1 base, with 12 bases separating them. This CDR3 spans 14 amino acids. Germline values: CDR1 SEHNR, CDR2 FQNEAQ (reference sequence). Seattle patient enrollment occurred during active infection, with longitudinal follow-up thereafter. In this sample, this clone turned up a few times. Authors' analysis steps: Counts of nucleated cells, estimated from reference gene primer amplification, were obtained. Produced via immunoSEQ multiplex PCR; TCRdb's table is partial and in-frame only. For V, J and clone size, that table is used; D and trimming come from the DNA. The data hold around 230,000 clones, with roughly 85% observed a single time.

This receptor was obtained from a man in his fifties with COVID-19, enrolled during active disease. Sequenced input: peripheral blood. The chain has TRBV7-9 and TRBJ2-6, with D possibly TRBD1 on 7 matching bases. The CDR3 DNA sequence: TGTGCCCTAGCGACAGGGTCTGGGGCCAACGTCCTGACTTTC. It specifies CALATGSGANVLTF.